The 25 T cell receptor beta chains listed next were all sequenced from one sample in a study of T cells in Graves' hyperthyroidism and ophthalmopathy. Amplification of TCR beta CDR3 regions was performed using RNA transcripts as template. RT-PCR in the first round (using the HTBI primer set) targeted the TCR CDR3. TCRdb fed the multiplex PCR reads into MiXCR, producing one record per CDR3 protein. The table lists more than 95,000 distinct CDR3 sequences, approximately 50% of them singletons. Sequencing used blood. Source of these receptors: a man in his forties with Graves' hyperthyroidism.

This clonotype occurred many times. The chain recombines TRBV11-2 with TRBJ1-2; TRBD1 is a possible D gene (5 bases). Trimming left V 0 bases short and J 8 bases short, with 16 bases between. The CDR3 runs 15 residues. Per the germline V gene, CDR1 is SGHAT and CDR2 is FQNNGV. The CDR3 coding sequence is TGTGCCAGCAGCTTAGATATGGCGGGGGGTAGGGGCTACACCTTC. Translation gives CASSLDMAGGRGYTF.

This sequence joins TRBV29-1 and TRBJ2-5; either TRBD1 or TRBD2 may fit D (5 bases each). V lost 7 bases and J 4 bases, leaving 13 bases between the germline ends. Per germline, CDR1 SQVTM and CDR2 ANQGSEA. This CDR3 comprises 12 residues. The CDR3, as DNA: TGCAGCGCCAGTCGGGACCGAGAGACCCAGTACTTC. Protein sequence: CSASRDRETQYF.

This clonotype appeared many times. The J gene is TRBJ2-3, the V gene TRBV11-3; D not resolved. From germline, CDR1 is SGHNT and CDR2 YENEEA. This CDR3 region has 12 residues. Trimming removed 8 bases at V and 4 bases at J, with 10 bases between. Here the CDR3 reads CASGSVPDTQYF. The DNA of the CDR3 is TGTGCCAGCGGCTCCGTCCCAGATACGCAGTATTTT.

The rearrangement joins TRBV12-3 or TRBV12-4 to TRBJ1-2; 8 nucleotides agree with TRBD1. V shed 5 bases and J 9 bases; nucleotides not matched to a gene: 11. The CDR3 has 14 amino acids. The CDR3 reads CASSDGQGGHSYTF. The CDR3 region has the DNA TGTGCCAGCAGTGATGGACAGGGAGGACATAGCTACACCTTC.

The V call is TRBV20-1, the J call TRBJ2-5; TRBD1 matches 9 bases. The ends lost 3 bases at V and 5 bases at J; junction bases unmatched: 7. CDR1 is DFQATT and CDR2 is SNEGSKA in the germline V gene (reference sequence). The CDR3 length is 14 residues. This CDR3 reads CSASETGGWETQYF. CDR3 sequence (DNA): TGCAGTGCTAGTGAGACAGGGGGATGGGAGACCCAGTACTTC.

This sequence joins TRBV10-3 and TRBJ2-1, with D perhaps TRBD1 or TRBD2 (5 bases each). The germline V and J ends were trimmed by 9 bases and 9 bases, with 18 bases remaining between them. This CDR3 has 13 residues. Germline V gene data show CDR1 as ENHRY and CDR2 as SYGVKD. This CDR3 reads CAISRGVNTEQFF. CDR3 DNA: TGTGCCATTTCCCGGGGCGTGAACACTGAGCAGTTCTTC.

Notes on this clonotype: One junction end does not reproduce the germline sequence, and a read error may be involved. The chain employs TRBV10-1 and TRBJ1-2; 9 bases line up with TRBD1. The CDR3 extends over 15 amino acids. Germline CDR1 and CDR2: WNHNN and SYGVQD (reference sequence). The CDR3: CASRTGTGRNCGYTF. The CDR3 DNA reads TGCGCCAGCAGGACCGGGACAGGGCGTAACTGTGGCTACACCTTT.

This clonotype has ten or more counts. The CDR3 DNA sequence: TGCGCCAGCAGCCCCGGAGGGACGCAGGGGGCAGATACGCAGTATTTT. Translated: CASSPGGTQGADTQYF. The rearrangement links TRBV5-1 to TRBJ2-3; D might be TRBD1 (7 bases). The germline V gene has CDR1 SGHRS and CDR2 YFSETQ. Trimming left V 4 bases short and J 4 bases short, with 19 bases between. This CDR3 contains 16 residues. Together with reference TRBV5-1 and TRBJ2-3, the CDR3 gives the full variable domain: KAGVTQTPRYLIKTRGQQVTLSCSPISGHRSVSWYQQTPGQGLQFLFEYFSETQRNKGNFPGRFSGRQFSNSRSEMNVSTLELGDSALYLCASSPGGTQGADTQYFGPGTRLTVL.

The rearrangement links TRBV10-3 to TRBJ2-1, with D perhaps assigned TRBD1 or TRBD2 (5 bases each). The CDR3 is 14 amino acids. The germline V and J ends were trimmed by 8 bases and 0 bases, with 11 bases remaining between them. Germline values: CDR1 ENHRY, CDR2 SYGVKD. CDR3 DNA sequence: TGTGCCATCGCAGAGGGGAGCTCCTACAATGAGCAGTTCTTC. It encodes CAIAEGSSYNEQFF.

This chain connects TRBV21-1 to TRBJ1-2; the tabulated D call, TRBD1, remains unverified against the DNA. TRBV21-1 is labeled a pseudogene. This CDR3 has 15 residues. The CDR3 here is CASRTSGGQDYGYTF. The CDR3 bases are TGTGCCAGCAGGACAAGCGGGGGGCAAGATTATGGCTACACCTTC.

This clonotype has a count of ten or more. The gene calls are TRBV20-1 and TRBJ2-1, with D tentatively TRBD1 (5 bases). In germline, CDR1 is DFQATT, CDR2 SNEGSKA (reference sequence). The CDR3 loop spans 12 amino acids. V dropped 6 bases and J dropped 5 bases, with 11 bases sitting between them. Here the CDR3 reads CSASQGHNEQFF. As DNA, the CDR3 is TGCAGTGCGTCGCAGGGCCACAATGAGCAGTTCTTC.

A remark on this clonotype: The CDR3 carries no conserved terminal phenylalanine or tryptophan, so it likely arises from a read error. No DNA is shown, since the ends of the CDR3 on it are uncertain; the CDR3 is the one TCRdb lists. The chain joins TRBV10-3 to TRBJ1-6; the listed D gene, TRBD1, was not tested against the DNA. The V gene's germline CDR1 is ENHRY and CDR2 SYGVKD. The CDR3 length is 12 residues, termini included. This chain's CDR3 is CAISEFPGGLNY.

This clonotype was recorded at least ten times. The genes are TRBV7-2 and TRBJ2-1; D ambiguous. V lost 5 bases to trimming and J lost 6 bases, with 11 bases between them. This CDR3 has 13 residues. CDR1 and CDR2 (germline): SGHTA, FQGNSA. The CDR3, as DNA: TGTGCCAGCAGCCCCTACCTATCCAATGAGCAGTTCTTC. Its translation: CASSPYLSNEQFF.

A note on this clonotype: In this CDR3 the conserved last residue, phenylalanine or tryptophan, is missing, so a read error is likely. The genes are TRBV12-3 or TRBV12-4 and TRBJ1-1; D is unresolved. Trimming stripped 6 bases from V and 1 base from J, with 9 bases between. The CDR3 sequence is 13 residues long. This CDR3 is CASRRLQNTEAFV. The CDR3, as DNA: TGTGCCAGCAGGAGGTTGCAGAACACTGAAGCTTTCGTT.

This clonotype was counted ten times or more. A much larger clone sits a single nucleotide away, making a read error possible. The chain carries TRBV7-8 and TRBJ2-1; possible D gene TRBD2, 7 bases. V dropped 1 base and J dropped 15 bases, with 13 bases sitting between them. This CDR3 contains 12 residues. From germline, CDR1 is SGHVS and CDR2 FQNEAQ. The DNA of the CDR3 is TGTGCCAGCAGCTTAGTGGGGGGAGGGGGGTTCTTC. Translated: CASSLVGGGGFF.

V is TRBV30 and J is TRBJ2-2; D is uncertain. V lost 2 bases to trimming and J lost 8 bases, with 12 bases between them. Looked up from germline, CDR1 is GTSNPN and CDR2 is SVGIG (reference sequence). This CDR3 spans 13 amino acids. CDR3 in amino acids: CAWSRQERGELFF. CDR3 DNA: TGTGCCTGGAGTCGGCAGGAGAGGGGGGAGCTGTTTTTT. The whole variable domain, filled in from reference TRBV30 and TRBJ2-2, reads SQTIHQWPATLVQPVGSPLSLECTVEGTSNPNLYWYRQAAGRGLQLLFYSVGIGQISSEVPQNLSASRPQDRQFILSSKKLLLSDSGFYLCAWSRQERGELFFGEGSRLTVL.

The chain employs TRBV5-4 and TRBJ2-1, with TRBD2 matching over 8 bases. V gave up 4 bases and J gave up 7 bases; unmatched junction bases: 7. This CDR3 is built from 14 residues. Looked up from germline, CDR1 is SGHNT and CDR2 is YYREEE (reference sequence). The CDR3 region has the DNA TGTGCCAGCAGCGCCGGACTAGCTGTGAATGAGCAGTTCTTC. Translated, it gives CASSAGLAVNEQFF.

The chain recombines TRBV19 with TRBJ2-7; 8 bases fit TRBD2. CDR1 and CDR2 from the germline V gene are LNHDA and SQIVND (reference sequence). With 1 base clipped from V and 2 bases from J, the junction kept 7 bases outside the gene matches. CDR3 length equals 16 residues. CDR3: CASSIGGGTGTYEQYF. The CDR3 coding sequence is TGTGCCAGTAGTATAGGCGGGGGGACTGGAACCTACGAGCAGTACTTC.

This clonotype has at least ten counts. The chain recombines TRBV10-3 with TRBJ2-1; 12 bases are shared with TRBD2. J gave up 9 bases and V 3 bases, and 6 bases lay outside the gene matches. The germline V gene has CDR1 ENHRY and CDR2 SYGVKD. The CDR3 has 15 amino acids. This CDR3 is CAISEGLAGGSEQFF. Here the CDR3 DNA reads TGTGCCATCAGTGAAGGTCTAGCGGGAGGGAGTGAGCAGTTCTTC.

J is TRBJ2-1 and V is TRBV15; possible D gene TRBD2, 6 bases. Germline V gene lookup returns CDR1 LNHNV and CDR2 YYDKDF (reference sequence). The CDR3 covers 13 residues. V was trimmed by 0 bases and J by 8 bases, leaving 8 bases between them. Here the CDR3 reads CATSRDRRDEQFF. Written as DNA, the CDR3 is TGTGCCACCAGCAGAGATCGGAGGGATGAGCAGTTCTTC.

Only one count was recorded for this clonotype. The chain is built from TRBV24-1 and TRBJ1-5, with 7 bases aligning to TRBD1. Germline CDR1 KGHDR, CDR2 SFDVKD. The CDR3 extends over 15 amino acids. Trimming removed 2 bases from V and 7 bases from J; junction bases left unmatched: 7. CDR3 protein: CATSDWGQSRQPQHF. The DNA for the CDR3 is TGTGCCACCAGTGATTGGGGACAGTCCCGACAGCCCCAGCATTTT.

A few counts support this clonotype. A much larger clonotype is one base distant, so this may be a read error. The rearrangement uses TRBV5-4 and TRBJ1-1; 8 nucleotides match TRBD1. Losses at the gene ends were 3 bases for V and 8 bases for J; bases not matched to a gene: 3. The CDR3 is 12 residues long. Germline loops: CDR1 SGHNT, CDR2 YYREEE (reference sequence). The CDR3 sequence: CASSCWTGEAFF. CDR3 nucleotides: TGTGCCAGCAGCTGCTGGACAGGGGAAGCTTTCTTT.

As regards this clonotype: A much larger clonotype is one base distant, so this may be a read error. J is TRBJ2-1 and V is TRBV7-2, with D perhaps TRBD2 (5 bases). This CDR3 spans 15 amino acids. CDR1 and CDR2 (germline): SGHTA, FQGNSA. The CDR3 DNA sequence: TGTGCCAGCAGCCAAACGGGGAGCTCCTGCAATGAGCAGTTCTTC. The encoded protein is CASSQTGSSCNEQFF. Based on the CDR3 plus reference TRBV7-2 and TRBJ2-1, the full variable domain is GAGVSQSPSNKVTEKGKDVELRCDPISGHTALYWYRQSLGQGLEFLIYFQGNSAPDKSGLPSDRFSAERTGGSVSTLTIQRTQQEDSAVYLCASSQTGSSCNEQFFGPGTRLTVL.

This clonotype was counted ten times or more. This chain uses TRBV12-5 with TRBJ1-5; the D is unclear. V was shortened by 2 bases and J by 9 bases, with 8 bases between the two germline ends. CDR1 LGHNT and CDR2 FRNRAP come from the germline V gene. The CDR3 runs 12 residues. The chain's CDR3 is CASGLPEWPQHF. For the CDR3, the DNA is TGTGCTAGTGGTTTGCCTGAATGGCCCCAGCATTTT.

This clonotype appeared a few times. The chain is built from TRBV24-1 and TRBJ2-3, with TRBD2 as a possible D gene (5 bases). From germline, CDR1 is KGHDR and CDR2 SFDVKD. V was clipped by 10 bases and J by 2 bases, with 12 bases between them. The CDR3 contains 13 residues. This chain's CDR3 is CATSAVITDTQYF. CDR3 coding DNA: TGTGCCACTTCAGCGGTAATCACAGATACGCAGTATTTT.